What follows describes a single T cell receptor beta chain. The antigen is undetermined. The CDR3 runs 18 residues. The V end was cut by 7 bases, the J end by 1 base, with 25 bases between. Germline CDR1 SGHRS, CDR2 YFSETQ. These data come from a study of shared clonotypes between healthy human individuals. Findings of the study overall: Estimated richness values were generally larger in naive subsets than in memory subsets. Despite large depth, rarefaction showed incomplete sorted-subset sequencing.

Deep-level running was used for the assay. Clones were sequenced by immunoSEQ multiplex PCR, and TCRdb holds only the in-frame ones, with some missing. The sample includes 2 million to 3 million clones, more than 90% of them seen just once. This chain joins TRBV5-1 and TRBJ2-3, with a tentative D call TRBD2 (6 bases). The sequence was collected from a young man in good health. The specimen was naive CD4+ T cells sorted from blood. Indicated subset: CD45RA+ positively selected. As DNA, the CDR3 is TGCGCCAGCTCTGAGTCCACCGGGGGTTATGTGGGCACAGATACGCAGTATTTT. This sequence encodes CASSESTGGYVGTDTQYF. The whole variable domain, remainder taken from reference TRBV5-1 and TRBJ2-3, is KAGVTQTPRYLIKTRGQQVTLSCSPISGHRSVSWYQQTPGQGLQFLFEYFSETQRNKGNFPGRFSGRQFSNSRSEMNVSTLELGDSALYLCASSESTGGYVGTDTQYFGPGTRLTVL.